Below, 3 T cell receptor beta chains from the same sample are listed, as sequenced in a study of CD8+CD57+ T cells in acquired aplastic anemia. Genomic DNA acted as the template from which TCR beta VDJ combination and CDR3 sequence profiling were carried out. MiXCR, run by TCRdb on the reads, gives a single entry per CDR3 protein. This sample carries 35,000 to 50,000 distinct CDR3 sequences, roughly 65% of them seen once, and the ten largest clones take roughly a quarter. The sample comprised sorted CD4+, CD8+, or CD8+CD57+ T cells (not recorded which) from PBMCs. The receptors were gathered from a human donor in good health, serving as a control.

The V gene is TRBV19, the J gene TRBJ1-1; D remains ambiguous. Germline CDR1 and CDR2: LNHDA and SQIVND (reference sequence). The CDR3 has 13 residues. Trimming took off 1 base at V and 6 bases at J, with 9 bases between the two ends. The DNA of the CDR3 is TGTGCCAGTAGTATAGCTTTAATGGCTGAAGCTTTCTTT. It codes for CASSIALMAEAFF.

As concerns this clonotype: A read error may account for a junction end that differs from germline. This chain connects TRBV6-4 to TRBJ2-1; D remains unclear. Germline-derived CDR1 and CDR2 are MRHNA and SNTAGT. This CDR3 is 14 amino acids long. The CDR3 reads CGSSEDGSYNEQFF. CDR3 sequence (DNA): TGTGGCAGCAGCGAGGACGGTTCCTACAATGAGCAGTTCTTC.

To note about this clonotype: One end of the junction varies from germline; a read error may be responsible. The chain uses TRBV10-3 and TRBJ1-2, with no clear D. CDR1 is ENHRY, CDR2 SYGVKD, per germline. The CDR3 has 14 amino acids. The DNA of the CDR3 is TGTGCCAGCAGTGAAGCGGTGGCAGCCTATGGCTACACCTTC. It is translated as CASSEAVAAYGYTF.